The present entry profiles one T cell receptor (beta chain) with its context. Its antigen remains undetermined. One base away there is no much larger clone; base qualities are not given. The source of the sample is a study of CD8+CD57+ T cells in acquired aplastic anemia (dated by TCRdb to the late 2010s). With respect to the entire study: On average, sorted CD4+ and CD8+ cells yielded roughly 3.4 ug of extracted DNA, with a range of about 0.17 to 27.4 ug. Mean read counts for healthy donor samples were 8.5 million to 10.8 million for CD4+ cells and fewer than 12 million for CD8+ cells. Summary of the overall study and its limitations: Some 30 CD8+ CDR3 sequences were shared between patients and controls but appeared highly expressed in patients and within their immunodominant clones. Between patients and healthy controls, no significant difference in CD8+ Simpson's diversity was found (P=0.060).

In this study, sorted CD4+ and CD8+ T cells from the blood of healthy subjects and of severe aplastic anemia patients had their TCR repertoires deep-sequenced. Ficoll-Paque density gradient centrifugation was used to isolate peripheral blood mononuclear cells. Before DNA was extracted, CD4+ and CD8+ T cells were sorted using either FACS or magnetic beads. Profiling of TCR beta VDJ combinations and CDR3 sequences used genomic DNA as the template. TCR repertoire sequencing was run on an Illumina HiSeq 2000. The authors' analysis ran thus. Repertoire assessment relied on Simpson's diversity index, CDR3 size and DJ length profiles, and TRBV/TRBJ rearrangement plots. The most abundant DNA sequence in the deep sequencing data was taken as the immunodominant clone. CDR3 amino acid sequences were screened for sharing across subjects and compared with published repertoires and the VDJdb database. Clones were called with MiXCR by TCRdb after fastp trimmed the public reads at Q25, and only in-frame beta chains were retained. Entries are consolidated by CDR3 protein sequence, retaining the most common genes and DNA. The V and J calls shown here were made by TCRdb, not taken from the authors' results. For this sample there are some 210,000 distinct CDR3 sequences; around 60% appear just once. 25% to 30% of the sample belongs to the ten largest clones.

Sample: sorted CD4+, CD8+, or CD8+CD57+ T cells (not recorded which) from PBMCs. The clonotype was recovered from a human donor in good health.

The DNA sequence is as follows: TGTGCCAGCTGCACTAGCGGGGGCAGCTCCTACAATGAGCAGTTCTTC. The encoded protein is CASCTSGGSSYNEQFF. The V and J genes are TRBV27 and TRBJ2-1; TRBD2 agrees with 11 junctional bases. According to the germline V gene (reference sequence), CDR1 reads MNHEY and CDR2 reads SMNVEV. The CDR3 holds 16 amino acids from the cysteine to the phenylalanine. The sequence is cut down to CDR3 DNA, 48 bases in frame from base 1. Compared with germline, V lacks 8 bases and J lacks 0 bases; bases without a gene match: 6.